Shown below are 3 T cell receptor beta chains from a single sample sequenced in a study of neurological immune-mediated disorders. From the 5' RACE reads, TCRdb called clonotypes with MiXCR, one entry per CDR3 protein. The profile shows fewer than 80,000 distinct CDR3 sequences, approximately 4.6% of them singletons. The sequenced sample was PBMCs. All receptors come from a woman aged 45 to 65 with multiple sclerosis.

This clonotype was detected ten times or more. The chain links TRBV7-2 to TRBJ2-3, with 8 nucleotides matching TRBD2. Germline V lookup: CDR1 SGHTA, CDR2 FQGNSA. The CDR3 runs 16 residues. With V trimmed by 5 bases and J by 2 bases, 9 bases remained unmatched. The CDR3 DNA sequence: TGTGCCAGCAGCGTCATGGGCGGGGGGACCACAGATACGCAGTATTTT. Protein sequence: CASSVMGGGTTDTQYF. The whole variable domain, filled in from reference TRBV7-2 and TRBJ2-3, reads GAGVSQSPSNKVTEKGKDVELRCDPISGHTALYWYRQSLGQGLEFLIYFQGNSAPDKSGLPSDRFSAERTGGSVSTLTIQRTQQEDSAVYLCASSVMGGGTTDTQYFGPGTRLTVL.

This clonotype showed up many times. This sequence joins TRBV4-2 and TRBJ2-6; 10 bases fit TRBD1. CDR1 is LGHNA, CDR2 YNFKEQ, per germline. The V and J ends lost 3 bases and 2 bases, in that order; junction bases with no gene match: 10. This CDR3 has 19 residues. The CDR3 DNA reads TGTGCCAGCAGCCACTTACACGGGACAGGGGATCCTGGGGCCAACGTCCTGACTTTC. Translating gives CASSHLHGTGDPGANVLTF.

This clonotype appeared many times. The chain carries TRBV27 and TRBJ2-5; 9 bases align to TRBD1. Per the germline V gene, CDR1 is MNHEY and CDR2 is SMNVEV (reference sequence). V was pared by 2 bases and J by 4 bases, with 5 bases of the junction left unmatched. The CDR3 extends over 15 amino acids. The chain's CDR3 is CASSLGTGMGETQYF. Here the CDR3 DNA reads TGTGCCAGCAGTTTAGGGACAGGGATGGGAGAGACCCAGTACTTC.